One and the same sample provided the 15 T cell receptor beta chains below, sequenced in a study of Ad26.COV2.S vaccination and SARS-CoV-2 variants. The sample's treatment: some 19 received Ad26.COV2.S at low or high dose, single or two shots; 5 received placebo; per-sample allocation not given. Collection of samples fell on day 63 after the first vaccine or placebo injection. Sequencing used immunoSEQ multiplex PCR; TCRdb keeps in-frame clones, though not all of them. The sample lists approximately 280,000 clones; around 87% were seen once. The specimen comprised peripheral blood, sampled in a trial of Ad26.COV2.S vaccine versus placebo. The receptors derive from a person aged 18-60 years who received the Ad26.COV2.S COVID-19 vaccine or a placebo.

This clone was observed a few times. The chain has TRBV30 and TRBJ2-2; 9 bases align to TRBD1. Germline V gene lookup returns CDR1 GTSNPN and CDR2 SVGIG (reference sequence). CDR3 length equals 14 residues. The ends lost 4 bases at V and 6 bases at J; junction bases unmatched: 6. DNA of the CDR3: TGTGCCTGGAAGGGACAGGGTCGCGCCGGGGAGCTGTTTTTT. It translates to CAWKGQGRAGELFF. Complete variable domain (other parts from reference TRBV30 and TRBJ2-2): SQTIHQWPATLVQPVGSPLSLECTVEGTSNPNLYWYRQAAGRGLQLLFYSVGIGQISSEVPQNLSASRPQDRQFILSSKKLLLSDSGFYLCAWKGQGRAGELFFGEGSRLTVL.

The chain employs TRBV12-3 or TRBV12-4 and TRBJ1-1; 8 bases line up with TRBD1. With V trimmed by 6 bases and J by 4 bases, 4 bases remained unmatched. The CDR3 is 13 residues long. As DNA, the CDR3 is TGTGCCAGCAGGTATACAGGGGGCACTGAAGCTTTCTTT. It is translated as CASRYTGGTEAFF.

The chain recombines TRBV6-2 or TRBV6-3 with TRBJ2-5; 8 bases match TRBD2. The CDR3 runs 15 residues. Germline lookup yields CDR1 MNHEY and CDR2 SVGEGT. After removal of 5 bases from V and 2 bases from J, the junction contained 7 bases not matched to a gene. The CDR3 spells CASSGPAGAQETQYF. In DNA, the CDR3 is TGTGCCAGCAGTGGCCCAGCGGGGGCGCAAGAGACCCAGTACTTC.

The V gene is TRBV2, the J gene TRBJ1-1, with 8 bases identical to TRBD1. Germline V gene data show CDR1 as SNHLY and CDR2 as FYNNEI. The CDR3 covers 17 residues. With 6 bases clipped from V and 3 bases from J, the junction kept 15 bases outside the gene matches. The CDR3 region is CASRGDRGTPPYTEAFF. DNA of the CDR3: TGTGCCAGCAGGGGAGACAGGGGAACACCACCTTACACTGAAGCTTTCTTT.

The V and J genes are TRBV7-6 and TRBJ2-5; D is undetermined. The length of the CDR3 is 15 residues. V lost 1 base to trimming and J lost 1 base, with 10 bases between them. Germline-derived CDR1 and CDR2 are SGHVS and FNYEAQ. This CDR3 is CASSLGGSRQETQYF. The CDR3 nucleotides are TGTGCCAGCAGCTTAGGTGGCAGCCGCCAAGAGACCCAGTACTTC.

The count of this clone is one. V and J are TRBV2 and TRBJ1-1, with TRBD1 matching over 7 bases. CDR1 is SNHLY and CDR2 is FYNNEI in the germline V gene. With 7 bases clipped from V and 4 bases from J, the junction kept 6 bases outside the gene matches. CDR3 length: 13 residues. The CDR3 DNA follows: TGTGCCAGCACCCTACAGGGGTCCACTGAAGCTTTCTTT. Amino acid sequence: CASTLQGSTEAFF.

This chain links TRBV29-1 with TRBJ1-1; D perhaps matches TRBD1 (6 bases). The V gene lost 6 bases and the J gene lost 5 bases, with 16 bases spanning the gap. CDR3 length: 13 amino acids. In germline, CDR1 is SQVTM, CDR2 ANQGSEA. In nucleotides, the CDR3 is TGCAGCGTCGCTTTGAACAGGGAAACTGAAGCTTTCTTT. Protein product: CSVALNRETEAFF.

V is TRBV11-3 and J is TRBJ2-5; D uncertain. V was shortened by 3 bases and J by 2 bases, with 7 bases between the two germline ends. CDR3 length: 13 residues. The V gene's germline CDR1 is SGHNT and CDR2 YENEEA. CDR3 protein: CASSFRVQETQYF. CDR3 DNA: TGTGCCAGCAGCTTTAGGGTACAAGAGACCCAGTACTTC.

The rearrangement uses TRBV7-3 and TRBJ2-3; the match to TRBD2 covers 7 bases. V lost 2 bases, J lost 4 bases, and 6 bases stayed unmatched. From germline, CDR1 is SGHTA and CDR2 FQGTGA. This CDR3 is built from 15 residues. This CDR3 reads CASSLFRGGADTQYF. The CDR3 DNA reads TGTGCCAGCAGCTTATTCCGGGGAGGGGCAGATACGCAGTATTTT.

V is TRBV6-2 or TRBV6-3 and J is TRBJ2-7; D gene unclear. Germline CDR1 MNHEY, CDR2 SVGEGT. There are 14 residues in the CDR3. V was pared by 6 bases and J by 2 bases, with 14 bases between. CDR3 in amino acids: CASSPFPFPYEQYF. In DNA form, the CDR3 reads TGTGCCAGCAGCCCTTTTCCTTTTCCCTACGAGCAGTACTTC.

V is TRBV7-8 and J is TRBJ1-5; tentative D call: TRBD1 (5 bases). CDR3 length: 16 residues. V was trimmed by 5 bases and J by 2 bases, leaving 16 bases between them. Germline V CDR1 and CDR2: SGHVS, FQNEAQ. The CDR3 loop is CASSPRDPGGNQPQHF. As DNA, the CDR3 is TGTGCCAGCAGCCCCCGGGACCCCGGGGGCAATCAGCCCCAGCATTTT.

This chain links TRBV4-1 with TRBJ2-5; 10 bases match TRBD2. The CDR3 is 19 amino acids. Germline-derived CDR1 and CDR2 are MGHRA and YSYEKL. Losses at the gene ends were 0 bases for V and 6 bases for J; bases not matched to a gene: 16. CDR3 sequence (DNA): TGCGCCAGCAGCCAAGAGATACAAAGCGGGGGGGCCGGGTTAAAGACCCAGTACTTC. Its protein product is CASSQEIQSGGAGLKTQYF.

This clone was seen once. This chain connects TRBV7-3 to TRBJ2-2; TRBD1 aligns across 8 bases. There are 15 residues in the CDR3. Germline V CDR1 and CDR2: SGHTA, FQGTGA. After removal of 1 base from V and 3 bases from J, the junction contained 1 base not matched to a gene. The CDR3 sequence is CASSLNRGDTGELFF. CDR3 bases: TGTGCCAGCAGCTTAAACAGGGGGGACACCGGGGAGCTGTTTTTT.

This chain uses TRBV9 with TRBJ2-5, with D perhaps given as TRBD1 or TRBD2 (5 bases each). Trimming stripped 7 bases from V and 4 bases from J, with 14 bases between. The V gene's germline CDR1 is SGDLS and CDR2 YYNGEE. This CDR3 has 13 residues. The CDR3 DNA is TGTGCCAGCTCAAGGCCGGGGCGAGAGACCCAGTACTTC. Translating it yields CASSRPGRETQYF. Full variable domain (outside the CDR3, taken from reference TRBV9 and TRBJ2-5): DSGVTQTPKHLITATGQRVTLRCSPRSGDLSVYWYQQSLDQGLQFLIQYYNGEERAKGNILERFSAQQFPDLHSELNLSSLELGDSALYFCASSRPGRETQYFGPGTRLLVL.

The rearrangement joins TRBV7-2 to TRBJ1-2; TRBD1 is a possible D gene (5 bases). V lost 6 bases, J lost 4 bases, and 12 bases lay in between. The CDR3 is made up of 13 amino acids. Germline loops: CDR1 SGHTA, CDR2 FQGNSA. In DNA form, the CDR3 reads TGTGCCAGCAGGGTCGGGGGGGTCTATGGCTACACCTTC. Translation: CASRVGGVYGYTF.